The 10 T cell receptor beta chains presented below share a single source sample, sequenced in a study of OX40 agonist ivuxolimab in advanced cancers. The assay was immunoSEQ multiplex PCR, and TCRdb's table has in-frame clones only and misses some. The top ten hold about 54% of the sample, which has approximately 34,000 clones, nearly 90% seen once. Sequences were derived from CD4+ or CD8+ T cells sorted from blood, sampled in a trial of the OX40 agonist ivuxolimab. These receptors were collected from an adult with an advanced solid tumor such as melanoma, head and neck, liver or kidney cancer.

This chain connects TRBV27 to TRBJ1-4, with 9 bases that match TRBD1. The CDR3 contains 18 residues. Germline V gene data show CDR1 as MNHEY and CDR2 as SMNVEV (reference sequence). The junction had 14 bases not matched to a gene; V was cut back by 6 bases and J by 3 bases. CDR3 region: CASSALETGGGSNEKLFF. The CDR3 nucleotides read TGTGCCAGCAGCGCCTTGGAGACAGGGGGTGGGTCTAATGAAAAACTGTTTTTT.

This clone was counted between two and nine times. The V call is TRBV19, the J call TRBJ1-3; D is uncertain. There are 17 residues in the CDR3. The ends were cut back, 7 bases at V and 3 bases at J, with 22 bases in the middle. Looked up from germline, CDR1 is LNHDA and CDR2 is SQIVND (reference sequence). CDR3 residues: CASNPRAGLIFGNTIYF. CDR3 in DNA: TGTGCCAGTAACCCTCGGGCGGGTCTCATCTTTGGAAACACCATATATTTT.

The chain is built from TRBV4-3 and TRBJ2-1; 7 bases are shared with TRBD1. The CDR3 is 16 amino acids. After removal of 4 bases from V and 2 bases from J, the junction contained 8 bases not matched to a gene. Per the germline V gene, CDR1 is LGHNA and CDR2 is YSLEER. CDR3 in DNA: TGCGCCAGCAGCCGAGAACGGACAGGACCCTACAATGAGCAGTTCTTC. Encoded protein: CASSRERTGPYNEQFF.

This chain links TRBV28 with TRBJ2-2; possibly TRBD1 for D (5 bases). V lost 5 bases and J lost 1, with 11 bases in between. Germline V gene sequence: CDR1 MDHEN, CDR2 SYDVKM. The CDR3 is made up of 15 amino acids. CDR3 DNA: TGTGCCAGCAGTGCGGACGGACAGAACACCGGGGAGCTGTTTTTT. This translates into CASSADGQNTGELFF.

The CDR3 loop is CASRDSYSSYEQYF. In DNA form, the CDR3 reads TGTGCCAGCAGGGACAGCTACAGCTCCTACGAGCAGTACTTC. The chain employs TRBV27 and TRBJ2-7; possibly TRBD1 for D (6 bases). V lost 6 bases and J 0 bases, leaving 12 bases between the germline ends. This CDR3 has 14 amino acids. Germline CDR1 reads MNHEY; CDR2 reads SMNVEV (reference sequence).

The chain combines TRBV5-4 with TRBJ2-5; 8 nucleotides match TRBD2. This CDR3 spans 16 amino acids. V was pared by 2 bases and J by 3 bases, with 9 bases of the junction left unmatched. From germline, CDR1 is SGHNT and CDR2 YYREEE (reference sequence). In nucleotides, the CDR3 is TGTGCCAGCAGCTTATCTTTGGTGCGGGAGGAAGAGACCCAGTACTTC. Protein product: CASSLSLVREEETQYF.

The chain carries TRBV4-3 and TRBJ2-7, with D perhaps TRBD2 (6 bases). The CDR3 extends over 16 amino acids. CDR1 LGHNA and CDR2 YSLEER come from the germline V gene. V lost 0 bases to trimming and J lost 0 bases, with 12 bases between them. CDR3 region: CASSQEGPTSSYEQYF. CDR3 nucleotides: TGCGCCAGCAGCCAAGAGGGTCCGACTAGCTCCTACGAGCAGTACTTC.

The chain combines TRBV30 with TRBJ2-7; the D gene could be TRBD1 or TRBD2 (5 bases each). Trimming left V 0 bases short and J 7 bases short, with 19 bases between. Germline V gene data show CDR1 as GTSNPN and CDR2 as SVGIG (reference sequence). There are 15 residues in the CDR3. CDR3 DNA sequence: TGTGCCTGGAGTGTACTCCATCGGGACCTCCGGGAGCAGTACTTC. Translated, it gives CAWSVLHRDLREQYF.

J is TRBJ1-1 and V is TRBV29-1; D remains unclear. The CDR3 has 13 residues. Germline assignment: CDR1 SQVTM and CDR2 ANQGSEA. V was pared by 7 bases and J by 0 bases, with 12 bases between. The CDR3 protein is CSAVGPMNTEAFF. In nucleotides, the CDR3 is TGCAGCGCCGTCGGGCCGATGAACACTGAAGCTTTCTTT.

The rearrangement joins TRBV6-5 to TRBJ1-1; D is perhaps TRBD1 (6 bases). The germline V gene has CDR1 MNHEY and CDR2 SVGAGI. The V end was cut by 6 bases, the J end by 2 bases, with 10 bases between. CDR3 length: 13 residues. CDR3 DNA: TGTGCCAGCAGGGACAGCGGAAACACTGAAGCTTTCTTT. Amino acid sequence: CASRDSGNTEAFF.